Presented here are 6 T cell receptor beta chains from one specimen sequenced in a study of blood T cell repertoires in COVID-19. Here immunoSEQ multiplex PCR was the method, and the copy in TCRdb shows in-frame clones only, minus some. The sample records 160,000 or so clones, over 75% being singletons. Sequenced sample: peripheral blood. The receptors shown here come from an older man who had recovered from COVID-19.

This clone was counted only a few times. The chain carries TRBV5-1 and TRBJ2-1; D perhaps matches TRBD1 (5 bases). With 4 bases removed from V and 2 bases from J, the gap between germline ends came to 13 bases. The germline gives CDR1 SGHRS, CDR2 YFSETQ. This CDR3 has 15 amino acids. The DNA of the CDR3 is TGCGCCAGCAGCGCGGACACCGCCACCTACAATGAGCAGTTCTTC. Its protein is CASSADTATYNEQFF. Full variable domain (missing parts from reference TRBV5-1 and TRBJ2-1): KAGVTQTPRYLIKTRGQQVTLSCSPISGHRSVSWYQQTPGQGLQFLFEYFSETQRNKGNFPGRFSGRQFSNSRSEMNVSTLELGDSALYLCASSADTATYNEQFFGPGTRLTVL.

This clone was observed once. The CDR3 sequence: CASSRIMDREFAYEQYF. The CDR3 DNA reads as TGTGCCAGCAGTCGGATTATGGACAGGGAATTTGCCTACGAGCAGTACTTC. The chain recombines TRBV6-6 with TRBJ2-7; 8 positions agree with TRBD1. After removal of 5 bases from V and 2 bases from J, the junction contained 14 bases not matched to a gene. Germline values: CDR1 MNHNY, CDR2 SVGAGI (reference sequence). The CDR3 totals 17 residues.

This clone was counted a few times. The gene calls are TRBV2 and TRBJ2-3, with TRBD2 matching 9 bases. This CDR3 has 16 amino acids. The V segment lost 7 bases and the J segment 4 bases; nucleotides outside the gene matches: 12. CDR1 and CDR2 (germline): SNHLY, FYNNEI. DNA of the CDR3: TGTGCCAGCAAATATAGCGGGAGTGGGGCCGCAGATACGCAGTATTTT. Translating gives CASKYSGSGAADTQYF.

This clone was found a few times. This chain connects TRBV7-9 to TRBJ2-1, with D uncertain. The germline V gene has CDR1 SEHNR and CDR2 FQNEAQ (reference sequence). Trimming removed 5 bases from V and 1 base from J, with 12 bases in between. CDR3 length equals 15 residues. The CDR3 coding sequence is TGTGCCAGCAGCAGAGGCGAGCTTTCCTACAATGAGCAGTTCTTC. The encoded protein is CASSRGELSYNEQFF.

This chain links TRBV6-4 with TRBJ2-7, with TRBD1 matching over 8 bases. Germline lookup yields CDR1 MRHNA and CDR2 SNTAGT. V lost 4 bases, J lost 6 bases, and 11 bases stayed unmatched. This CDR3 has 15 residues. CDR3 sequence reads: CASSGMDREAFEQYF. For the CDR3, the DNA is TGTGCCAGCAGTGGGATGGACAGGGAGGCCTTCGAGCAGTACTTC.

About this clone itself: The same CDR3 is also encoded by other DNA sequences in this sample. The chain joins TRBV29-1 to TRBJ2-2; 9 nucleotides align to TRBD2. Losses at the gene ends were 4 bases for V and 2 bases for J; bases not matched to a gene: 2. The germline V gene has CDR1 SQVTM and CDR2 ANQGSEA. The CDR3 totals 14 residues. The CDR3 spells CSVGLAANTGELFF. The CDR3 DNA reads TGCAGCGTTGGACTAGCGGCAAACACCGGGGAGCTGTTTTTT.